Listed here is a single T cell receptor beta chain. Germline trimming cut 2 bases from V and 3 bases from J; bases unmatched to any gene: 9. The germline V gene has CDR1 SGHVS and CDR2 FQNEAQ. The CDR3 sequence is 17 residues long. The sample is drawn from a study of blood T cell repertoires in COVID-19. Looking at the study overall: Sources were T cells, B-cell-depleted T cells, or PBMCs; the material itself was cDNA or gDNA.

Only in-frame clones appear in the TCRdb table, and some are missing; sequencing was by immunoSEQ multiplex PCR. The sample consists of fewer than 110,000 clones, 85% of them appearing once. The V and J genes are TRBV7-8 and TRBJ2-1; 8 bases line up with TRBD1. The sequenced sample was peripheral blood. This TCR derives from a woman aged 65 to 85 with active or convalescent COVID-19. The chain's CDR3 is CASSLRRLGTGYNEQFF. The CDR3 nucleotides are TGTGCCAGCAGCTTAAGGCGCCTGGGGACAGGCTACAATGAGCAGTTCTTC.